The 27 T cell receptor beta chains below come from one sample, sequenced in a study of cytomegalovirus exposure and HLA in healthy donors. Both 60 Vbeta primers and 13 Jbeta primers went into the PCR. Some clones are missing from TCRdb's copy, which holds only in-frame ones; the method was immunoSEQ multiplex PCR. The repertoire holds some 93,000 clones, with approximately 81% as singletons. The sample consisted of PBMCs. These receptors originate from a woman between 35 and 50 years old in good health and CMV-seronegative.

The rearrangement joins TRBV11-2 to TRBJ2-3, with 14 bases fitting TRBD2. Germline V gene sequence: CDR1 SGHAT, CDR2 FQNNGV. Germline trimming cut 5 bases from V and 10 bases from J; bases unmatched to any gene: 5. The CDR3 is 14 amino acids. The CDR3 reads CASSTGTSGRSQYF. CDR3 nucleotides: TGTGCCAGCAGCACCGGGACTAGCGGGAGATCGCAGTATTTT.

The rearrangement joins TRBV6-6 to TRBJ1-5; D is unresolved. CDR3 length equals 14 residues. V was trimmed by 6 bases and J by 5 bases, leaving 14 bases between them. Germline values: CDR1 MNHNY, CDR2 SVGAGI (reference sequence). CDR3 bases: TGTGCCAGCAGGCTCCCAGGCGAGCATCAGCCCCAGCATTTT. Its translation is CASRLPGEHQPQHF.

This clone has a handful of counts. The V and J genes are TRBV28 and TRBJ1-2, with 10 bases aligning to TRBD1. CDR1 and CDR2 (germline): MDHEN, SYDVKM. Germline trimming cut 3 bases from V and 13 bases from J; bases unmatched to any gene: 11. The length of the CDR3 is 14 residues. CDR3: CASSFSGTGAISTF. CDR3 in DNA: TGTGCCAGCAGTTTTTCCGGGACAGGGGCAATCTCCACCTTC.

The V gene is TRBV20-1, the J gene TRBJ2-7; 8 bases are a match to TRBD1. CDR1 and CDR2 from the germline V gene are DFQATT and SNEGSKA (reference sequence). V lost 5 bases and J lost 6; bases outside the gene matches: 3. The CDR3 runs to 11 residues. The CDR3 DNA sequence: TGCAGTGCTCTACAGGGGGTCGAGCAGTACTTC. Translation: CSALQGVEQYF.

In this sample, this clone turned up a few times. The rearrangement links TRBV5-6 to TRBJ1-2; TRBD1 is a possible D gene (6 bases). CDR1 SGHDT and CDR2 YYEEEE come from the germline V gene. This CDR3 spans 14 amino acids. The V and J ends lost 5 bases and 7 bases respectively, with 18 bases between them. This chain's CDR3 is CASRPQGSITGYTF. The CDR3, as DNA: TGTGCCAGCAGGCCACAGGGTTCTATAACTGGCTACACCTTC.

The rearrangement links TRBV15 to TRBJ2-6; D remains ambiguous. The CDR3 extends over 15 amino acids. Trimming shortened V by 0 bases and J by 2 bases, and 5 bases separated the two germline ends. Germline CDR1 reads LNHNV; CDR2 reads YYDKDF (reference sequence). CDR3 sequence (DNA): TGTGCCACCAGCAGAGATTTAGCTGGGGCCAACGTCCTGACTTTC. Its protein is CATSRDLAGANVLTF.

The CDR3 here is CASSVGVTGNQPQHF. In DNA, the CDR3 is TGTGCCAGCAGCGTCGGGGTTACGGGCAATCAGCCCCAGCATTTT. V is TRBV9 and J is TRBJ1-5; D not resolved. V gave up 2 bases and J gave up 2 bases, with 11 bases separating them. Germline V gives CDR1 SGDLS, CDR2 YYNGEE. The CDR3 extends over 15 amino acids. Full variable domain (missing parts from reference TRBV9 and TRBJ1-5): DSGVTQTPKHLITATGQRVTLRCSPRSGDLSVYWYQQSLDQGLQFLIQYYNGEERAKGNILERFSAQQFPDLHSELNLSSLELGDSALYFCASSVGVTGNQPQHFGDGTRLSIL.

This clone was observed a single time. V is TRBV7-8 and J is TRBJ2-3; D unclear. This CDR3 has 15 residues. CDR1 SGHVS and CDR2 FQNEAQ come from the germline V gene. V lost 5 bases to trimming and J lost 4 bases, with 16 bases between them. The CDR3 nucleotides are TGTGCCAGCAGCCTTAGACCCGACCGGGCAGATACGCAGTATTTT. It yields the protein CASSLRPDRADTQYF.

The chain uses TRBV6-6 and TRBJ2-1, with 12 bases aligning to TRBD1. V dropped 8 bases and J dropped 7; count of bases not matched to a gene: 9. CDR1 MNHNY and CDR2 SVGAGI come from the germline V gene (reference sequence). The CDR3 runs 15 residues. The chain's CDR3 is CASGGQGAQGNEQFF. CDR3 bases: TGTGCCAGCGGGGGACAGGGGGCGCAGGGAAATGAGCAGTTCTTC.

This chain uses TRBV6-1 with TRBJ1-2; TRBD1 agrees at 8 bases. The V gene's germline CDR1 is MNHNS and CDR2 SASEGT. The CDR3 length is 14 residues. J gave up 1 base and V 8 bases, and 6 bases lay outside the gene matches. The CDR3 loop is CASGQGGGNYGYTF. Here the CDR3 DNA reads TGTGCCAGCGGACAGGGCGGAGGTAACTATGGCTACACCTTC.

The rearrangement joins TRBV28 to TRBJ2-1; D possibly corresponds to TRBD1 (6 bases). V gave up 7 bases and J gave up 4 bases, with 14 bases separating them. In germline, CDR1 is MDHEN, CDR2 SYDVKM. The CDR3 runs to 14 residues. The CDR3 DNA reads as TGTGCCAGCACGCAGAGGACAGAGTACAATGAGCAGTTCTTC. Translated: CASTQRTEYNEQFF.

This chain connects TRBV23-1 to TRBJ1-5; TRBD1 aligns across 7 bases. TRBV23-1 counts as an open reading frame of uncertain function. The CDR3 contains 18 residues. V lost 0 bases and J lost 7; bases outside the gene matches: 15. Here the CDR3 DNA reads TGCGCCAGCAGTCAATCGGAGGGGGCAGGGCTTGGGAGGCAGCCCCAGCATTTT. Encoded protein: CASSQSEGAGLGRQPQHF.

The rearrangement links TRBV5-1 to TRBJ1-2; TRBD1 agrees at 7 bases. The CDR3 spans 16 residues. With V trimmed by 2 bases and J by 4 bases, 11 bases remained unmatched. Germline V gene data show CDR1 as SGHRS and CDR2 as YFSETQ. The CDR3 sequence: CASSLGGTEVTYGYTF. Written as DNA, the CDR3 is TGCGCCAGCAGCTTAGGTGGGACAGAAGTTACCTATGGCTACACCTTC.

This clone was seen a few times. The chain uses TRBV30 and TRBJ1-5, with D unresolved. This CDR3 is 13 amino acids long. The V gene's germline CDR1 is GTSNPN and CDR2 SVGIG (reference sequence). V was clipped by 7 bases and J by 7 bases, with 17 bases between them. CDR3 in amino acids: CAYSGQPGQPQHF. In nucleotides, the CDR3 is TGTGCCTATTCCGGGCAGCCGGGGCAGCCCCAGCATTTT. The whole variable domain, remainder taken from reference TRBV30 and TRBJ1-5, is SQTIHQWPATLVQPVGSPLSLECTVEGTSNPNLYWYRQAAGRGLQLLFYSVGIGQISSEVPQNLSASRPQDRQFILSSKKLLLSDSGFYLCAYSGQPGQPQHFGDGTRLSIL.

The chain employs TRBV5-6 and TRBJ1-1; no clear D. The CDR3 loop spans 14 amino acids. Trimming stripped 2 bases from V and 11 bases from J, with 19 bases between. Germline CDR1 and CDR2: SGHDT and YYEEEE. CDR3 sequence reads: CASSFVGQGARAFF. DNA of the CDR3: TGTGCCAGCAGCTTCGTAGGTCAAGGAGCTCGGGCTTTCTTT.

V and J are TRBV5-1 and TRBJ2-5; the match to TRBD2 covers 8 bases. The V gene end was trimmed by 5 bases and the J gene end by 5 bases; junction bases not matched to a gene: 11. From germline, CDR1 is SGHRS and CDR2 YFSETQ. The CDR3 is 15 residues long. CDR3 bases: TGCGCCAGCAGTTCGTCGGGGGGGCTTGGGGAGACCCAGTACTTC. This codes for CASSSSGGLGETQYF.

The genes are TRBV15 and TRBJ1-2, with D possibly TRBD1 on 6 matching bases. The CDR3 is 14 amino acids. Looked up from germline, CDR1 is LNHNV and CDR2 is YYDKDF (reference sequence). V gave up 8 bases and J gave up 4 bases, with 17 bases separating them. CDR3 region: CATGIPGTIYGYTF. The DNA of the CDR3 is TGTGCCACCGGGATACCCGGGACAATCTATGGCTACACCTTC.

The V call is TRBV7-9, the J call TRBJ1-2, with D unresolved. Trimming cost V 5 bases and J 3 bases, with 4 bases left between them. Germline-derived CDR1 and CDR2 are SEHNR and FQNEAQ (reference sequence). The CDR3 contains 11 residues. The CDR3 DNA sequence: TGTGCCAGCAGCCTTGACTATGGCTACACCTTC. Its protein is CASSLDYGYTF.

The chain combines TRBV9 with TRBJ1-2, with 7 positions matching TRBD1. The CDR3 length is 14 residues. Trimming took 4 bases from V and 6 from J; bases not matched to a gene: 9. Germline V CDR1 and CDR2: SGDLS, YYNGEE. The CDR3 DNA is TGTGCCAGCAGCAGAGAGGGACAGAGCGATGGCTACACCTTC. It encodes CASSREGQSDGYTF. Based on the CDR3 plus reference TRBV9 and TRBJ1-2, the full variable domain is DSGVTQTPKHLITATGQRVTLRCSPRSGDLSVYWYQQSLDQGLQFLIQYYNGEERAKGNILERFSAQQFPDLHSELNLSSLELGDSALYFCASSREGQSDGYTFGSGTRLTVV.

The chain is built from TRBV6-6 and TRBJ2-2; possible D gene TRBD1, 6 bases. This CDR3 comprises 13 residues. V lost 6 bases, J lost 5 bases, and 10 bases lay in between. Germline CDR1 MNHNY, CDR2 SVGAGI (reference sequence). The CDR3 DNA follows: TGTGCCAGCAGCATACAGGGTACCGGGGAGCTGTTTTTT. Translated, it gives CASSIQGTGELFF.

This chain connects TRBV28 to TRBJ2-3; 12 positions match TRBD2. V gave up 6 bases and J gave up 0 bases; unmatched junction bases: 13. The germline gives CDR1 MDHEN, CDR2 SYDVKM. CDR3 length equals 19 residues. CDR3 DNA sequence: TGTGCCAGCAGAAACTCTCGGGGGACTAGCGGGTTAAGCACAGATACGCAGTATTTT. This translates into CASRNSRGTSGLSTDTQYF.

This clone was seen a few times. The chain carries TRBV15 and TRBJ1-4, with 8 bases aligning to TRBD1. There are 16 residues in the CDR3. V shed 0 bases and J 7 bases; nucleotides not matched to a gene: 7. CDR1 is LNHNV and CDR2 is YYDKDF in the germline V gene (reference sequence). In DNA, the CDR3 is TGTGCCACCAGCAGAGAGACAGGGGTGGGTAGTGAAAAACTGTTTTTT. This translates into CATSRETGVGSEKLFF.

CDR3 protein: CASSYSGQGRQPQHF. The CDR3 DNA sequence: TGTGCCAGCAGTTACTCGGGACAGGGTAGACAGCCCCAGCATTTT. The chain employs TRBV6-5 and TRBJ1-5; 9 bases align to TRBD1. This CDR3 has 15 amino acids. Germline values: CDR1 MNHEY, CDR2 SVGAGI. Trimming cost V 0 bases and J 7 bases; bases outside gene matches: 4.

This chain joins TRBV25-1 and TRBJ2-4; TRBD1 might be the D (6 bases). V was pared by 1 base and J by 3 bases, with 10 bases between. This CDR3 spans 15 amino acids. The germline V gene has CDR1 MGHDK and CDR2 SYGVNS. The CDR3 sequence is CASSEWTEGKNIQYF. CDR3 DNA sequence: TGTGCCAGCAGTGAATGGACAGAAGGCAAAAACATTCAGTACTTC.

V and J are TRBV27 and TRBJ2-2, with D perhaps TRBD2 (5 bases). V was cut by 5 bases and J by 1 base, with 11 bases left in between. The CDR3 has 15 amino acids. In germline, CDR1 is MNHEY, CDR2 SMNVEV (reference sequence). CDR3 loop: CASSRPSGNTGELFF. The CDR3 coding sequence is TGTGCCAGCAGTCGCCCGAGCGGGAACACCGGGGAGCTGTTTTTT.

The genes are TRBV11-1 and TRBJ2-1; D possibly corresponds to TRBD2 (5 bases). The CDR3 contains 13 residues. The germline V gene encodes CDR1 SGHAT and CDR2 FQDESV (reference sequence). The ends were cut back, 4 bases at V and 4 bases at J, with 8 bases in the middle. CDR3 loop: CASSSGFYNEQFF. As DNA, the CDR3 is TGTGCCAGCAGCTCGGGGTTTTACAATGAGCAGTTCTTC. The complete variable domain, with remaining parts taken from reference TRBV11-1 and TRBJ2-1, reads EAEVAQSPRYKITEKSQAVAFWCDPISGHATLYWYRQILGQGPELLVQFQDESVVDDSQLPKDRFSAERLKGVDSTLKIQPAELGDSAMYLCASSSGFYNEQFFGPGTRLTVL.

The rearrangement joins TRBV6-4 to TRBJ2-3; no definite D call. Germline V lookup: CDR1 MRHNA, CDR2 SNTAGT. The CDR3 runs to 13 residues. V was trimmed by 5 bases and J by 2 bases, leaving 8 bases between them. In DNA form, the CDR3 reads TGTGCCAGCAGTATGACTTTCACAGATACGCAGTATTTT. Translated, it gives CASSMTFTDTQYF.